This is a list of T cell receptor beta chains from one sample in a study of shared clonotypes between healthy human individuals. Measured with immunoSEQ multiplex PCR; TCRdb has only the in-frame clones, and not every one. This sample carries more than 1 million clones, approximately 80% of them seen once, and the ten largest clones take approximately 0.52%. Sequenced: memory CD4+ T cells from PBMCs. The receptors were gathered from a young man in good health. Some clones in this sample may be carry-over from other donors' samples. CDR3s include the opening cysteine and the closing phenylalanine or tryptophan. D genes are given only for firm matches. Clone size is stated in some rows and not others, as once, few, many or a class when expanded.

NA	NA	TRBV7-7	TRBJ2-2	TGTGCCAGCAGCTCTGGCCCCGCTAGTACCGGGGAGCTGTTTTTT	CASSSGPASTGELFF
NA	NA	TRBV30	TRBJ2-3	TGTGCCAGCCTGACCTCAAGAAGCACAGATACGCAGTATTTT	CASLTSRSTDTQYF
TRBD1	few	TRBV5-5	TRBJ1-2	TGTGCCAGCAGCCCGAGACAGGGTCAGGAGGGCTACACCTTC	CASSPRQGQEGYTF
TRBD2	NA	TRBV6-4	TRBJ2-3	TGTGCCAGCGCAAGAGTCGGGATAGCGGGTAAAACTAGCACAGATACGCAGTATTTT	CASARVGIAGKTSTDTQYF
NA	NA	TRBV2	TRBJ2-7	TGTGCCAGCAATCCGCAGGGAAATTCGGGCGAGCAGTACTTC	CASNPQGNSGEQYF
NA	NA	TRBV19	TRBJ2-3	TGTGCCAGTAGTATATGGGCAGGGGTGACAGATACGCAGTATTTT	CASSIWAGVTDTQYF
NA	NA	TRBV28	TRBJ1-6	TGTGCCAGCAGCCCGGGACGGCCAAATTCACCCCTCCACTTT	CASSPGRPNSPLHF
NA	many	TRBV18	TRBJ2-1	TGTGCCAGCTCACCTCCAACAGGGTTTGAGCAGTTCTTC	CASSPPTGFEQFF
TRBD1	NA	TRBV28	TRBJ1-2	TGTGCCAGCAGTCCTAACACTCGGGACAGGGGGAACTATGGCTACACCTTC	CASSPNTRDRGNYGYTF
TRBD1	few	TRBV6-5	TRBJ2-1	TGTGCCAGCACCTCCCGGGGACAGCGGTACAATGAGCAGTTCTTC	CASTSRGQRYNEQFF
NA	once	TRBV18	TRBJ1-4	TGTGCCAGCTCACCACAGAAATCTAATGAAAAACTGTTTTTT	CASSPQKSNEKLFF
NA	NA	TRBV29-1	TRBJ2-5	TGCAGCGTTCGTAGGTCACTACAAGAGACCCAGTACTTC	CSVRRSLQETQYF
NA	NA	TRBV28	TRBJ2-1	TGTGCCAGCAGCAGCAATGAGCAGTTCTTC	CASSSNEQFF
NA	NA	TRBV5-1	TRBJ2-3	TGCGCCAGCAGCTTGGGAGGGGGTCGGAACACGGATACGCAGTATTTT	CASSLGGGRNTDTQYF
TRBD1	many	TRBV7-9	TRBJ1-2	TGTGCCAGCAGCTTAGCAGGACAGGGGCCCACTAACTATGGCTACACCTTC	CASSLAGQGPTNYGYTF
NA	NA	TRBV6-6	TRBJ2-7	TGTGCCAGCAGTTACCAACGGAGGTCCTACGAGCAGTACTTC	CASSYQRRSYEQYF
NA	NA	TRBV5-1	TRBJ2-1	TGCGCCAGCAGCTTGGTGGTAGGGCAGAGCAATGAGCAGTTCTTC	CASSLVVGQSNEQFF
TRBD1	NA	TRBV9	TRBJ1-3	TGTGCCAGCAGCCCAGGACAGGTAGGGCGAAACACCATATATTTT	CASSPGQVGRNTIYF
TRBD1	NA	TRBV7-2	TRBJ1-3	TGTGCCAGCAGCCAAGACAGGGCCATCTCTGGAAACACCATATATTTT	CASSQDRAISGNTIYF
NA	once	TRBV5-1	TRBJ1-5	TGCGCCAGCTCCTCGGAAGTCAATCAGCCCCAGCATTTT	CASSSEVNQPQHF
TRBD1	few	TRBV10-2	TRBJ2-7	TGCGCCAGCAGTGACATTGAGGGGGCCACCTACGAGCAGTACTTC	CASSDIEGATYEQYF
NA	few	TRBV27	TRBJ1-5	TGTGCCAGCAGCCCCAGGGGACAACAAAGCAATCAGCCCCAGCATTTT	CASSPRGQQSNQPQHF